This T cell receptor (beta chain) was found in a study of cytomegalovirus exposure and HLA in healthy donors. Overall study findings and caveats: As a later analysis showed, several of the most significant clusters appeared to be linked to common viral pathogens. Reports indicated that the classifier achieved high specificity and sensitivity in diagnosing cytomegalovirus status. Among donors in an Asian-associated ancestry cluster, a later analysis reportedly found fewer N-insertions than the approximately 700-donor mean. Highly shared variants forming one cluster were likely a sequencing artifact.

PCR was performed using 60 Vbeta and 13 Jbeta primers. Assay used: immunoSEQ multiplex PCR; TCRdb lists only in-frame clones, some missing. The sample lists 120,000 to 150,000 clones; 73% were seen once. Trimming left V 5 bases short and J 0 bases short, with 3 bases between. Germline-derived CDR1 and CDR2 are SNHLY and FYNNEI. The CDR3 extends over 12 amino acids. Of note for this clone: What it binds is not known.

The sequencing input was PBMCs. V is TRBV2 and J is TRBJ2-3; D unresolved. The origin of this receptor is a woman in her late teens or twenties in good health and CMV-seronegative. CDR3 sequence (DNA): TGTGCCAGCAGTCCTAGCACAGATACGCAGTATTTT. Encoded protein: CASSPSTDTQYF.